This TCR beta chain was sequenced for a study of identical twins. This clonotype turned up a few times. Germline V gene sequence: CDR1 SGHTA, CDR2 FQGTGA. CDR3 length: 16 amino acids. Losses at the gene ends were 5 bases for V and 4 bases for J; bases not matched to a gene: 11. A universal primer site came from template switching; cDNA carried unique molecular identifiers. TCRdb passed the 5' RACE reads through MiXCR, listing each CDR3 protein once. The table records 400,000 to 500,000 distinct CDR3 sequences, under 20% of them present only once. Sequenced sample: naive T cells sorted from blood. The chain carries TRBV7-3 and TRBJ2-7, with 10 bases fitting TRBD1. The TCR originated in a man aged 45-60 years in good health. The CDR3 DNA reads as TGTGCCAGCAGCGAAACGGGGGACAGGGGATTATACGAGCAGTACTTC. Its translation: CASSETGDRGLYEQYF.